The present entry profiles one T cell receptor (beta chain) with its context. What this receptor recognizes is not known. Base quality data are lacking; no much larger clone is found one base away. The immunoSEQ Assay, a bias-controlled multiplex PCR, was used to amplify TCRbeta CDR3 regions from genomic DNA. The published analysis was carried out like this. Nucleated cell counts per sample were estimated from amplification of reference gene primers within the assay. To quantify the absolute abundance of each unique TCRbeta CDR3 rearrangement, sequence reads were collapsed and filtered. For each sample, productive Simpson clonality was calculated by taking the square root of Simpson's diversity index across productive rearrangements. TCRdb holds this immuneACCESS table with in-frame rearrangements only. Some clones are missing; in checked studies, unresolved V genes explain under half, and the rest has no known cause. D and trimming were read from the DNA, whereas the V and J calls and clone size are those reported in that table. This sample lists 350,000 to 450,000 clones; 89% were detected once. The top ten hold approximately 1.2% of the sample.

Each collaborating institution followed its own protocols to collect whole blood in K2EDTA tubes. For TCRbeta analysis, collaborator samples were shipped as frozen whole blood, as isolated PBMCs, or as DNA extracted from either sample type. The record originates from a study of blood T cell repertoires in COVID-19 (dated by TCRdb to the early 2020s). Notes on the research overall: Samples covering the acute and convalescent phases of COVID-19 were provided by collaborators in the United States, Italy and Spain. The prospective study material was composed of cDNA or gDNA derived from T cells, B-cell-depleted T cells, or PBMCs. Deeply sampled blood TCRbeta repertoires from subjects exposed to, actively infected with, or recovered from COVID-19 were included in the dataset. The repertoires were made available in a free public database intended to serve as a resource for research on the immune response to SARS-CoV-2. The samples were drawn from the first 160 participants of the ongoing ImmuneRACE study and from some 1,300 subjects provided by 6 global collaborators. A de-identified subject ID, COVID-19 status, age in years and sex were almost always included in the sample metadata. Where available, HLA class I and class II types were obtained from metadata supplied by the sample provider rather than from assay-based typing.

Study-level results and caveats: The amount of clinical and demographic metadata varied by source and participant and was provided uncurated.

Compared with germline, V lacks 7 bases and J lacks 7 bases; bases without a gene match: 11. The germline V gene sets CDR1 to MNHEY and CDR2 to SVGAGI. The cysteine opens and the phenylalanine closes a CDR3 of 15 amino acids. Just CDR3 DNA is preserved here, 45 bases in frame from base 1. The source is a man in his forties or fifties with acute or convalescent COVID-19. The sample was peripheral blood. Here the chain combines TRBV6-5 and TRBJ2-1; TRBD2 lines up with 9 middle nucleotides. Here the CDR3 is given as CASIKIAGEGNEQFF. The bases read TGTGCCAGCATCAAGATAGCGGGAGAGGGGAATGAGCAGTTCTTC.